The 28 T cell receptor beta chains below were found in one sample sequenced in a study of T cell responses to AZD1222 COVID-19 vaccine. Assay used: immunoSEQ multiplex PCR; TCRdb lists only in-frame clones, some missing. This sample has 90,000 to 120,000 clones; 85% to 90% occur once, and the top ten carry 16%. The sample here was peripheral blood, taken on day 0 of AZD1222 vaccination. The receptors stem from an adult in good health.

The V gene is TRBV30, the J gene TRBJ2-5, with D unresolved. The CDR3 covers 13 residues. Trimming cost V 2 bases and J 5 bases, with 12 bases left between them. Germline V gene data show CDR1 as GTSNPN and CDR2 as SVGIG (reference sequence). CDR3 loop: CAWSMRGRETQYF. CDR3 in DNA: TGTGCCTGGAGTATGCGCGGTCGCGAGACCCAGTACTTC.

This clone turned up a few times. The chain has TRBV6-5 and TRBJ1-1, with D uncertain. The CDR3 consists of 15 residues. Germline V gene data show CDR1 as MNHEY and CDR2 as SVGAGI. V lost 0 bases to trimming and J lost 2 bases, with 10 bases between them. As DNA, the CDR3 is TGTGCCAGCAGTTACTCGATATCCGGTAACACTGAAGCTTTCTTT. It yields the protein CASSYSISGNTEAFF.

The rearrangement links TRBV5-1 to TRBJ2-1, with no clear D. Germline V gives CDR1 SGHRS, CDR2 YFSETQ. Trimming cost V 4 bases and J 5 bases, with 10 bases left between them. The CDR3 covers 13 residues. The CDR3 nucleotides are TGCGCCAGCAGCGTGAACAGAAACAATGAGCAGTTCTTC. It specifies CASSVNRNNEQFF.

The V and J genes are TRBV6-1 and TRBJ2-1, with 12 bases lining up with TRBD2. Germline CDR1 and CDR2: MNHNS and SASEGT. Germline trimming cut 4 bases from V and 4 bases from J; bases unmatched to any gene: 5. The CDR3 length is 16 residues. The CDR3 region has the DNA TGTGCCAGCAGTGCTCGACTAGCGGGAGCGTACAATGAGCAGTTCTTC. It codes for CASSARLAGAYNEQFF.

V is TRBV7-6 and J is TRBJ2-3; 14 bases are a match to TRBD2. This CDR3 has 18 residues. Germline V gene lookup returns CDR1 SGHVS and CDR2 FNYEAQ. Trimming cost V 2 bases and J 0 bases; bases outside gene matches: 4. The CDR3 DNA follows: TGTGCCAGCAGCTTAAGACTAGCGGGAGGGGGAAGCACAGATACGCAGTATTTT. It specifies CASSLRLAGGGSTDTQYF.

The chain joins TRBV19 to TRBJ1-3; 8 bases fit TRBD1. Trimming at V came to 4 bases and at J to 0 bases, leaving 5 bases not matched to a gene. Looked up from germline, CDR1 is LNHDA and CDR2 is SQIVND (reference sequence). The CDR3 sequence is 16 residues long. The CDR3 here is CASSSHTGGSGNTIYF. CDR3 bases: TGTGCCAGTAGTAGTCACACAGGGGGCTCTGGAAACACCATATATTTT.

The chain couples TRBV28 to TRBJ1-4, with TRBD1 identical over 11 bases. Unmatched junction bases numbered 10, after V lost 5 bases and J lost 8 bases. CDR1 and CDR2 from the germline V gene are MDHEN and SYDVKM. CDR3 length: 16 residues. For the CDR3, the DNA is TGTGCCAGCAGTAAACCGGGACAGGGGGTAGGGGAAAAACTGTTTTTT. Residues: CASSKPGQGVGEKLFF.

V is TRBV7-9 and J is TRBJ1-6; D is perhaps TRBD1 (5 bases). Germline V gene lookup returns CDR1 SEHNR and CDR2 FQNEAQ (reference sequence). The CDR3 has 14 amino acids. V was trimmed by 6 bases and J by 7 bases, leaving 13 bases between them. The CDR3 spells CASRLTERNSPLHF. The CDR3 DNA sequence: TGTGCCAGCAGATTGACAGAAAGGAATTCACCCCTCCACTTT.

This sequence joins TRBV10-3 and TRBJ2-7, with TRBD1 matching 7 bases. The CDR3 totals 14 residues. Germline V gene data show CDR1 as ENHRY and CDR2 as SYGVKD. V was clipped by 6 bases and J by 2 bases; unmatched bases: 7. CDR3 DNA: TGTGCCATCAGATCCCGGGACAGCACCTACGAGCAGTACTTC. It specifies CAIRSRDSTYEQYF.

This rearrangement joins TRBV5-4 to TRBJ2-3, with TRBD2 matching 8 bases. Looked up from germline, CDR1 is SGHNT and CDR2 is YYREEE (reference sequence). The CDR3 consists of 14 residues. J lost 2 bases, V lost 4 bases, and 3 bases had no gene match. The CDR3 reads CASSPAGDTDTQYF. As DNA, the CDR3 is TGTGCCAGCAGCCCAGCGGGGGACACAGATACGCAGTATTTT.

The chain has TRBV5-1 and TRBJ1-3; possible D gene TRBD1, 6 bases. This CDR3 is 18 amino acids long. V shed 4 bases and J shed 0 bases, with 20 bases lying between them. CDR1 is SGHRS and CDR2 is YFSETQ in the germline V gene. In nucleotides, the CDR3 is TGCGCCAGCAGCCCCCAATGGACAGCTTTCGACTCTGGAAACACCATATATTTT. Translated: CASSPQWTAFDSGNTIYF.

This clone was seen only once. The rearrangement uses TRBV2 and TRBJ2-3; unclear D gene. The length of the CDR3 is 13 residues. Trimming stripped 3 bases from V and 3 bases from J, with 7 bases between. Germline-derived CDR1 and CDR2 are SNHLY and FYNNEI. CDR3 sequence reads: CASSDRRTDTQYF. For the CDR3, the DNA is TGTGCCAGCAGTGACCGTCGGACAGATACGCAGTATTTT.

This clone was seen only a few times. The V call is TRBV7-3, the J call TRBJ2-2, with D perhaps assigned TRBD1 or TRBD2 (5 bases each). V lost 5 bases to trimming and J lost 13 bases, with 14 bases between them. From germline, CDR1 is SGHTA and CDR2 FQGTGA. This CDR3 is built from 12 residues. CDR3 sequence (DNA): TGTGCCAGCAGCCCAGGGTCGGCGGGGCTGTTTTTT. Encoded protein: CASSPGSAGLFF.

The V call is TRBV10-1, the J call TRBJ2-1; 11 bases line up with TRBD1. Germline CDR1 WNHNN, CDR2 SYGVQD (reference sequence). This CDR3 is 15 amino acids long. J lost 5 bases, V lost 6 bases, and 6 bases had no gene match. CDR3 loop: CASSPGQGANNEQFF. The CDR3 nucleotides are TGCGCCAGCAGCCCCGGACAGGGGGCAAACAATGAGCAGTTCTTC.

The J gene is TRBJ1-4, the V gene TRBV9; TRBD1 matches at 7 bases. The CDR3 is made up of 19 amino acids. The V gene's germline CDR1 is SGDLS and CDR2 YYNGEE. The trim removed 3 bases at V and 0 bases at J, leaving 14 bases unmatched. CDR3 amino acids: CASSGSDRPAGATNEKLFF. The CDR3 DNA reads as TGTGCCAGCAGCGGTTCGGACAGGCCTGCCGGGGCAACTAATGAAAAACTGTTTTTT.

The rearrangement joins TRBV27 to TRBJ2-7; D ambiguous. This CDR3 region has 13 residues. Per the germline V gene, CDR1 is MNHEY and CDR2 is SMNVEV (reference sequence). The V end was cut by 5 bases, the J end by 2 bases, with 10 bases between. The CDR3 loop reads CASSLKSPYEQYF. CDR3 nucleotide sequence: TGTGCCAGCAGTCTAAAATCCCCCTACGAGCAGTACTTC.

This clone was seen once. The chain links TRBV7-9 to TRBJ1-2, with unresolved D. The CDR3 length is 14 residues. Germline loops: CDR1 SEHNR, CDR2 FQNEAQ (reference sequence). V was clipped by 1 base and J by 0 bases, with 6 bases between them. In DNA form, the CDR3 reads TGTGCCAGCAGCTTAGGGAGCGCTAACTATGGCTACACCTTC. Amino acids: CASSLGSANYGYTF. Looking up the rest from reference TRBV7-9 and TRBJ1-2 gives the full variable domain: DTGVSQNPRHKITKRGQNVTFRCDPISEHNRLYWYRQTLGQGPEFLTYFQNEAQLEKSRLLSDRFSAERPKGSFSTLEIQRTEQGDSAMYLCASSLGSANYGYTFGSGTRLTVV.

The genes are TRBV3-1 (or the pseudogene TRBV3-2) and TRBJ2-1; TRBD2 might be the D (5 bases). This CDR3 spans 17 amino acids. Per germline, CDR1 LGHDT and CDR2 YNNKEL (reference sequence). Trimming pared 1 base from V and 0 bases from J, leaving 13 bases between. The CDR3 is CASSQVVWELSYNEQFF. CDR3 coding DNA: TGTGCCAGCAGCCAAGTGGTGTGGGAGCTCTCCTACAATGAGCAGTTCTTC.

This clone turned up a few times. The V call is TRBV19, the J call TRBJ2-1; 10 positions agree with TRBD2. Trimming at V came to 6 bases and at J to 6 bases, leaving 8 bases not matched to a gene. The CDR3 is 15 amino acids. Germline values: CDR1 LNHDA, CDR2 SQIVND (reference sequence). CDR3 region: CASSLTSGISNEQFF. The CDR3 DNA reads TGTGCCAGTAGCCTAACTAGCGGGATCAGCAATGAGCAGTTCTTC. Full variable domain (outside the CDR3, taken from reference TRBV19 and TRBJ2-1): DGGITQSPKYLFRKEGQNVTLSCEQNLNHDAMYWYRQDPGQGLRLIYYSQIVNDFQKGDIAEGYSVSREKKESFPLTVTSAQKNPTAFYLCASSLTSGISNEQFFGPGTRLTVL.

The chain is built from TRBV30 and TRBJ1-2; D is ambiguous. Trimming took off 0 bases at V and 8 bases at J, with 10 bases between the two ends. Germline V gives CDR1 GTSNPN, CDR2 SVGIG (reference sequence). The CDR3 totals 12 residues. The CDR3 protein is CAWSVGVSGYTF. The CDR3 nucleotides are TGTGCCTGGAGTGTAGGCGTTAGCGGCTACACCTTC.

V is TRBV11-2 and J is TRBJ2-7; D not certain. CDR1 is SGHAT, CDR2 FQNNGV, per germline. V was shortened by 3 bases and J by 4 bases, with 7 bases between the two germline ends. This CDR3 has 12 residues. CDR3 bases: TGTGCCAGCAGCTTGGGTCTGTACGAGCAGTACTTC. Protein: CASSLGLYEQYF.

This chain connects TRBV6-5 to TRBJ1-3; weak D call: TRBD1 (5 bases). CDR3 length: 12 residues. V dropped 10 bases and J dropped 4 bases, with 11 bases sitting between them. Germline CDR1 reads MNHEY; CDR2 reads SVGAGI. DNA of the CDR3: TGTGCCACCCGCGAGGGGGGAAACACCATATATTTT. This sequence encodes CATREGGNTIYF.

This clone was recorded a few times. The chain carries TRBV7-3 and TRBJ1-1; possible D gene TRBD1, 5 bases. Trimming removed 4 bases at V and 5 bases at J, with 20 bases between. Germline-derived CDR1 and CDR2 are SGHTA and FQGTGA. This CDR3 spans 16 amino acids. This chain's CDR3 is CASSSGREKGRTEAFF. CDR3 nucleotide sequence: TGTGCCAGCAGCTCAGGCAGGGAAAAGGGTCGAACTGAAGCTTTCTTT.

The chain uses TRBV5-4 and TRBJ2-7; 7 bases agree with TRBD2. CDR3 length: 15 residues. Germline loops: CDR1 SGHNT, CDR2 YYREEE (reference sequence). The ends lost 2 bases at V and 5 bases at J; junction bases unmatched: 10. The DNA of the CDR3 is TGTGCCAGCAGCTTACGGGCTAGCGGTATCAACGAGCAGTACTTC. Protein sequence: CASSLRASGINEQYF.

This rearrangement joins TRBV27 to TRBJ1-2; TRBD1 matches 9 bases. The CDR3 loop spans 13 amino acids. Germline CDR1 is MNHEY and CDR2 is SMNVEV (reference sequence). The junction had 11 bases not matched to a gene; V was cut back by 10 bases and J by 8 bases. The CDR3 region is CATTGGAGWGYTF. In DNA form, the CDR3 reads TGTGCCACCACAGGGGGCGCAGGGTGGGGCTACACCTTC.

This clone was found a few times. The genes are TRBV11-2 and TRBJ1-2; 8 bases line up with TRBD1. V was pared by 6 bases and J by 7 bases, with 7 bases of the junction left unmatched. The germline V gene has CDR1 SGHAT and CDR2 FQNNGV. The CDR3 has 13 amino acids. DNA for the CDR3: TGTGCCAGCAGTATCGGGACAGGAACTGGCTACACCTTC. Translated, it gives CASSIGTGTGYTF. Full variable domain (missing parts from reference TRBV11-2 and TRBJ1-2): EAGVAQSPRYKIIEKRQSVAFWCNPISGHATLYWYQQILGQGPKLLIQFQNNGVVDDSQLPKDRFSAERLKGVDSTLKIQPAKLEDSAVYLCASSIGTGTGYTFGSGTRLTVV.

The chain has TRBV27 and TRBJ1-2; TRBD1 might be the D (6 bases). CDR3 length equals 13 residues. With 3 bases removed from V and 6 bases from J, the gap between germline ends came to 11 bases. From germline, CDR1 is MNHEY and CDR2 SMNVEV (reference sequence). CDR3 nucleotide sequence: TGTGCCAGCAGTTTCGGGACATGGGATGGCTACACCTTC. Protein: CASSFGTWDGYTF.

Worth noting for this clone: One junction end disagrees with the germline gene, perhaps due to a read error. The chain employs TRBV5-1 and TRBJ2-7; 9 nucleotides match TRBD1. The CDR3 consists of 13 residues. From germline, CDR1 is SGHRS and CDR2 YFSETQ. In DNA form, the CDR3 reads TGCGCCAGCAGCTTGAGAGGAGAAGGACAGGGGCACTTC. Its protein is CASSLRGEGQGHF.